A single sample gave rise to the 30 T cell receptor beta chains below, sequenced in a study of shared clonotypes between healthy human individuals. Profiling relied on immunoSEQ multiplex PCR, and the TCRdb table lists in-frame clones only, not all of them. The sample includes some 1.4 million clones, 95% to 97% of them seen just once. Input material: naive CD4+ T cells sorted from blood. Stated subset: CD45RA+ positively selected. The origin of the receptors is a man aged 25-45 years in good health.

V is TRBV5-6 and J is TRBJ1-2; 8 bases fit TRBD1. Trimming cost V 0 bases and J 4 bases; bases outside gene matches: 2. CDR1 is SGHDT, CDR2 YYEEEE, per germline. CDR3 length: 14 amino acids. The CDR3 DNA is TGTGCCAGCAGCTTGGACAGGGGGACCTATGGCTACACCTTC. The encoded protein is CASSLDRGTYGYTF. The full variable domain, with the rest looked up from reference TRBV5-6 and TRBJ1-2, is DAGVTQSPTHLIKTRGQQVTLRCSPKSGHDTVSWYQQALGQGPQFIFQYYEEEERQRGNFPDRFSGHQFPNYSSELNVNALLLGDSALYLCASSLDRGTYGYTFGSGTRLTVV.

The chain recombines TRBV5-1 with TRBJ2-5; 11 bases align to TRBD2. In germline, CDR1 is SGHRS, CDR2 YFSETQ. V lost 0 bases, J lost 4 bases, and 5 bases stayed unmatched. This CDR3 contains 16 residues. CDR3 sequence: CASSLDIAGGGETQYF. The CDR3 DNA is TGCGCCAGCAGCTTGGATATAGCGGGAGGGGGAGAGACCCAGTACTTC.

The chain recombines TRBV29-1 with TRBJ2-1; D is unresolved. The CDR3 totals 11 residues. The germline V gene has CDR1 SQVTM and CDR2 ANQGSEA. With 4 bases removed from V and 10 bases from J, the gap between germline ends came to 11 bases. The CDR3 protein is CSVVLLNEQFF. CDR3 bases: TGCAGCGTTGTATTATTGAACGAGCAGTTCTTC.

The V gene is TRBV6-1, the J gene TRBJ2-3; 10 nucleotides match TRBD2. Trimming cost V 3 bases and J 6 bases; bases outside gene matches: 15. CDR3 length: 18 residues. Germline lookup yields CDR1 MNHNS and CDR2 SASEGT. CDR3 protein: CASSDPRTSGFGSDTQYF. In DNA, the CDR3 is TGTGCCAGCAGTGACCCCCGGACTAGCGGATTTGGGTCTGATACGCAGTATTTT.

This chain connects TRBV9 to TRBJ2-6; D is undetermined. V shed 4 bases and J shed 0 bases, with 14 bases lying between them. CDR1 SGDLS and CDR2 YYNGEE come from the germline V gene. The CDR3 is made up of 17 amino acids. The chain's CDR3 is CASSLFRVGSGANVLTF. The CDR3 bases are TGTGCCAGCAGCCTTTTTAGGGTAGGCTCTGGGGCCAACGTCCTGACTTTC.

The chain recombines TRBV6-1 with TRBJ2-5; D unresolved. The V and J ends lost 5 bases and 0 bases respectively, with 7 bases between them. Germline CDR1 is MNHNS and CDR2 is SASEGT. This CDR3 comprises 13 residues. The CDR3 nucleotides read TGTGCCAGCAGTCCCATGTACCAAGAGACCCAGTACTTC. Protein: CASSPMYQETQYF.

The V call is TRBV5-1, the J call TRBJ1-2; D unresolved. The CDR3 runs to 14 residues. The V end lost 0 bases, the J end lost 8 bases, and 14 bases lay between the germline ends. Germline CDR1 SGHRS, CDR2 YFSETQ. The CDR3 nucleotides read TGCGCCAGCAGCTTGGGGCCCTCCATTGACGGCTACACCTTC. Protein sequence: CASSLGPSIDGYTF.

In nucleotides, the CDR3 is TGTGCCAGCAGTCCTGGTTTAACAGAGAACGAGCAGTACTTC. Translation: CASSPGLTENEQYF. This chain uses TRBV7-2 with TRBJ2-7; D remains unclear. The CDR3 has 14 residues. Germline V gives CDR1 SGHTA, CDR2 FQGNSA. V lost 6 bases and J 5 bases, leaving 17 bases between the germline ends. Supplemented by reference TRBV7-2 and TRBJ2-7, the full variable domain reads GAGVSQSPSNKVTEKGKDVELRCDPISGHTALYWYRQSLGQGLEFLIYFQGNSAPDKSGLPSDRFSAERTGGSVSTLTIQRTQQEDSAVYLCASSPGLTENEQYFGPGTRLTVT.

CDR3 nucleotides: TGTGCCAGCAGCCCTCGGGGAGTTAATGAAAAACTGTTTTTT. Translation gives CASSPRGVNEKLFF. This chain joins TRBV7-9 and TRBJ1-4; D is uncertain. Trimming removed 5 bases from V and 4 bases from J, with 11 bases in between. This CDR3 has 14 residues. Germline V gene lookup returns CDR1 SEHNR and CDR2 FQNEAQ (reference sequence).

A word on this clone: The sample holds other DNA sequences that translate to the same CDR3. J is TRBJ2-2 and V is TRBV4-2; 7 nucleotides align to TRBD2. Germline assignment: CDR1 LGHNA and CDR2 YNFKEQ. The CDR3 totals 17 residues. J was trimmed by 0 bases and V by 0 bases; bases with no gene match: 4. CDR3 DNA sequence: TGTGCCAGCAGCCAAGATAGGCTAGCGGCGAACACCGGGGAGCTGTTTTTT. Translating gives CASSQDRLAANTGELFF.

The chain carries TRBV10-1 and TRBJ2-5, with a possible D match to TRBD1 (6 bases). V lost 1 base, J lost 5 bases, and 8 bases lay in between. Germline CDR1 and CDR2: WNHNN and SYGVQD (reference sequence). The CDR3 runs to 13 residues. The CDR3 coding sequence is TGCGCCAGCAGTGAGTTGACAGGCGAGACCCAGTACTTC. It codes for CASSELTGETQYF.

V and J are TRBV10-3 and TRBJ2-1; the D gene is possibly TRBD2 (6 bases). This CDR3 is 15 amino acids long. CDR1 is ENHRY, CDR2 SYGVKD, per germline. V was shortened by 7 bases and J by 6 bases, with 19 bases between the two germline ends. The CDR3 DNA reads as TGTGCCATCACCACCTCTAGCGCCAGCTCCAATGAGCAGTTCTTC. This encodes CAITTSSASSNEQFF.

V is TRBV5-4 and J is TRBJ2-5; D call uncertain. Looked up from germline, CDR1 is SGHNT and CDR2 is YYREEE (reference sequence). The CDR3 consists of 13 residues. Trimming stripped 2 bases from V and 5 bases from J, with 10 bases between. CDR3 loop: CASSFRTRETQYF. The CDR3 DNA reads TGTGCCAGCAGCTTTAGAACAAGGGAGACCCAGTACTTC.

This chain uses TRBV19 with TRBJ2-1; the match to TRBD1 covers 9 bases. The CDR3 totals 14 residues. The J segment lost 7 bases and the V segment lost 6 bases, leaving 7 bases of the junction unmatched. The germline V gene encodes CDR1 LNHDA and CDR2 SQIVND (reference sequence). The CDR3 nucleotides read TGTGCCAGTAGCACGGACAGGGGATGGAATGAGCAGTTCTTC. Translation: CASSTDRGWNEQFF.

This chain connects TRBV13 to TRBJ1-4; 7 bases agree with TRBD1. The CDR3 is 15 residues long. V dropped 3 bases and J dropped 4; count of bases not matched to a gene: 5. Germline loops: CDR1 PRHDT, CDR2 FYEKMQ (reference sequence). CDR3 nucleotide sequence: TGTGCCAGCAGCTTCAAGACAGGGATTAATGAAAAACTGTTTTTT. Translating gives CASSFKTGINEKLFF.

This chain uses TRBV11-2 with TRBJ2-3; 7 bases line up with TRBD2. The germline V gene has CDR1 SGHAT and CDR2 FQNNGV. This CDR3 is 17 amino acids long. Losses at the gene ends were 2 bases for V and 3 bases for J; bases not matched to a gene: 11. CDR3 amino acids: CASSLLGGRAGTDTQYF. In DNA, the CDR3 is TGTGCCAGCAGCTTATTAGGAGGGAGGGCCGGAACAGATACGCAGTATTTT.

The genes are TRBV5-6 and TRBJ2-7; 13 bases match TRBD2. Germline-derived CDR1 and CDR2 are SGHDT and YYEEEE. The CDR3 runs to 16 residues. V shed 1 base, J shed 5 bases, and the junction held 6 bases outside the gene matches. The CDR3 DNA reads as TGTGCCAGCAGCTTGAGGACTAGCGGGAGTATCAACGAGCAGTACTTC. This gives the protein CASSLRTSGSINEQYF.

CDR3 residues: CASSEYPGPHGAFF. CDR3 sequence (DNA): TGTGCCAGCAGTGAATATCCCGGTCCGCATGGGGCTTTCTTT. The chain joins TRBV25-1 to TRBJ1-1; unclear D gene. The germline CDR1 and CDR2 sequences are MGHDK and SYGVNS. The CDR3 is 14 residues long. V lost 0 bases, J lost 11 bases, and 16 bases lay in between.

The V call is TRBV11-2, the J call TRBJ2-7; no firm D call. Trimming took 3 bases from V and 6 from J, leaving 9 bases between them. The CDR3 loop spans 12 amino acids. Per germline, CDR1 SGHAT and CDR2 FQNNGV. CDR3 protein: CASSFLATEQYF. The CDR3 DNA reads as TGTGCCAGCAGCTTTTTGGCAACCGAGCAGTACTTC. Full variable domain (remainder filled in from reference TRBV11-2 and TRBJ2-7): EAGVAQSPRYKIIEKRQSVAFWCNPISGHATLYWYQQILGQGPKLLIQFQNNGVVDDSQLPKDRFSAERLKGVDSTLKIQPAKLEDSAVYLCASSFLATEQYFGPGTRLTVT.

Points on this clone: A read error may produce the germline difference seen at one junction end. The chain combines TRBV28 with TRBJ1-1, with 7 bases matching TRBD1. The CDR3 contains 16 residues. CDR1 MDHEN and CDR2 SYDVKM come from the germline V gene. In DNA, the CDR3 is TGTGCCAGCAGATTATCCAGGGGGGCACTGAACACTGAAGCTTTCTTT. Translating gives CASRLSRGALNTEAFF.

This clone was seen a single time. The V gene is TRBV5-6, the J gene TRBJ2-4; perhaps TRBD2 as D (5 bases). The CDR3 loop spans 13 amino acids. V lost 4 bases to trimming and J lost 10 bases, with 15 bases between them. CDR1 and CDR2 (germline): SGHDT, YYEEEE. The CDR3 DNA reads TGTGCCAGCAGCCCGAGCCCGAGGGAGATTCAGTACTTC. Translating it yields CASSPSPREIQYF.

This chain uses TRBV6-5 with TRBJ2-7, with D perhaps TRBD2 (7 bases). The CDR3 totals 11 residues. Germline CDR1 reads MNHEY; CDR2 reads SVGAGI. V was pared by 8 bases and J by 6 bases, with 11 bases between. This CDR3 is CASGRGGEQYF. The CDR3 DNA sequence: TGTGCCAGCGGAAGGGGGGGCGAGCAGTACTTC.

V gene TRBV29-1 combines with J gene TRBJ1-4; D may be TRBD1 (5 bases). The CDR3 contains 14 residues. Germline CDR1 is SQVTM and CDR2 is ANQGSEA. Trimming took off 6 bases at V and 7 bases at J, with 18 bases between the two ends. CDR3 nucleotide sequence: TGCAGCGTAGGGGCCCGAGAAAAGCGTGAAAAACTGTTTTTT. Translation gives CSVGAREKREKLFF.

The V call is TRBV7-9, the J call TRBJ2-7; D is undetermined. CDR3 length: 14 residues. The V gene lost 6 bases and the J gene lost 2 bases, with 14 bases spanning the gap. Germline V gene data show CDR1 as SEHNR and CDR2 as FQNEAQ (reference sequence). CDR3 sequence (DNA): TGTGCCAGCAGTCCCGGGCGTCAACCCTACGAGCAGTACTTC. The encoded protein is CASSPGRQPYEQYF.

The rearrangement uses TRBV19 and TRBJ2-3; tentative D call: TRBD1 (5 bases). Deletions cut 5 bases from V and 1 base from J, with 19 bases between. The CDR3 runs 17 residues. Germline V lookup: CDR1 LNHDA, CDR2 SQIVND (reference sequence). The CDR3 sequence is CASSRTAVGLRTDTQYF. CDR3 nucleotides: TGTGCCAGTAGTCGAACCGCAGTGGGGCTTCGCACAGATACGCAGTATTTT. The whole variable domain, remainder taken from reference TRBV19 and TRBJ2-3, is DGGITQSPKYLFRKEGQNVTLSCEQNLNHDAMYWYRQDPGQGLRLIYYSQIVNDFQKGDIAEGYSVSREKKESFPLTVTSAQKNPTAFYLCASSRTAVGLRTDTQYFGPGTRLTVL.

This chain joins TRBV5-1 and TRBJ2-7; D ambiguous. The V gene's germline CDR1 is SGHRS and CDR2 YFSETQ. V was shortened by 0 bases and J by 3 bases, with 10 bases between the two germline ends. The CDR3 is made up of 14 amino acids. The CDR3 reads CASSLVVGHYEQYF. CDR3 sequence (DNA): TGCGCCAGCAGCTTGGTTGTCGGTCACTACGAGCAGTACTTC.

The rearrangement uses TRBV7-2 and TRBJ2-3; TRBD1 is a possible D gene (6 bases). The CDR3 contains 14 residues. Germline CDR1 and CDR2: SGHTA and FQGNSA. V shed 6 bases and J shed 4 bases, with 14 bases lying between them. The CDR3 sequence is CASRPGTIPDTQYF. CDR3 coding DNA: TGTGCCAGCAGGCCCGGGACAATCCCAGATACGCAGTATTTT.

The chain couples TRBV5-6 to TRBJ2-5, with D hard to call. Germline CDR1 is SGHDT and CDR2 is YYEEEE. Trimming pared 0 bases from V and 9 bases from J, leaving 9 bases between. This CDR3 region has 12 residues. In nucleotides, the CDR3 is TGTGCCAGCAGCTTGGCCGAGTGGGCCCAGTACTTC. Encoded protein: CASSLAEWAQYF. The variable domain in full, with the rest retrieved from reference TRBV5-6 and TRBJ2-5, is DAGVTQSPTHLIKTRGQQVTLRCSPKSGHDTVSWYQQALGQGPQFIFQYYEEEERQRGNFPDRFSGHQFPNYSSELNVNALLLGDSALYLCASSLAEWAQYFGPGTRLLVL.

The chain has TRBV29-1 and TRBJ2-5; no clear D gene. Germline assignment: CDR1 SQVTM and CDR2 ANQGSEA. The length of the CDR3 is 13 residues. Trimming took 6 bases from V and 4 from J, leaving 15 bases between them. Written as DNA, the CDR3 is TGCAGCGTCCTAGGCCAGATCCCAGAGACCCAGTACTTC. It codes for CSVLGQIPETQYF.

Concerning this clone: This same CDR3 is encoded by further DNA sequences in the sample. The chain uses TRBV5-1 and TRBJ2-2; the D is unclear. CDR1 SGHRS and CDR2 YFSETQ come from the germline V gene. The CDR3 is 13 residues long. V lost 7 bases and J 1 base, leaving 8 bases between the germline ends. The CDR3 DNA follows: TGCGCCAGCTCTACGCAGAACACCGGGGAGCTGTTTTTT. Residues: CASSTQNTGELFF.